The sequence of this T cell receptor beta chain was determined in a study of cytomegalovirus exposure and HLA in healthy donors. As for the study in general: Membership in the Caucasian-associated ancestry cluster was found for 81% of nearly 400 genotyped donors.

The primer mix had 60 Vbeta and 13 Jbeta primers. Some clones are missing from TCRdb's copy, which holds only in-frame ones; the method was immunoSEQ multiplex PCR. The sample gives over 95,000 clones, over 75% of which show up once; roughly 3% is in the top ten. This clone appeared a single time. Antigen unknown. From germline, CDR1 is GTSNPN and CDR2 SVGIG (reference sequence). With 3 bases removed from V and 10 bases from J, the gap between germline ends came to 13 bases. The CDR3 loop spans 12 amino acids. Study conclusions and caveats: Later analysis showed TCR association rates varying by HLA locus, highest for DRB1 and lowest for HLA-C. Some TCR beta chains (roughly 160 of them) were listed as cytomegalovirus-associated.

Sequencing was carried out using PBMCs. The sequence was obtained from a man between 40 and 49 years old in good health and CMV-seronegative. The rearrangement links TRBV30 to TRBJ1-5, with D perhaps TRBD1 (6 bases). CDR3 amino acids: CAWSRTQGPQHF. Here the CDR3 DNA reads TGTGCCTGGAGCCGAACACAGGGTCCCCAGCATTTT. The full variable domain, in which reference TRBV30 and TRBJ1-5 provide the parts outside the CDR3, is SQTIHQWPATLVQPVGSPLSLECTVEGTSNPNLYWYRQAAGRGLQLLFYSVGIGQISSEVPQNLSASRPQDRQFILSSKKLLLSDSGFYLCAWSRTQGPQHFGDGTRLSIL.